A selection of T cell receptor beta chains follows, all from one sample in a study of shared clonotypes between healthy human individuals. Libraries were prepared by immunoSEQ multiplex PCR; TCRdb keeps only in-frame clonotypes and omits some of them. The table records 2 million to 3 million clones, under 95% of them present only once. Sequencing used naive CD4+ T cells from PBMCs. The receptors originated from a man aged 18 to 29 in good health. Some clones in this sample may be carry-over from other donors' samples. The CDR3 runs from the conserved cysteine through the conserved F or W. Fields, in order: clone size, V gene, D gene, CDR3 length, J gene, CDR3 protein, CDR3 DNA. D genes are given only for firm matches. Clone size is stated in some rows and not others, as once, few, many or a class when expanded.

size: once
V: TRBV27
D: TRBD1
length: 14
J: TRBJ1-2
CDR3: CASSEGGAIYGYTF
DNA: TGTGCCAGCAGTGAAGGGGGCGCGATCTATGGCTACACCTTC

size: NA
V: TRBV5-1
D: NA
length: 15
J: TRBJ1-1
CDR3: CASSYTGNGNTEAFF
DNA: TGCGCCAGCAGCTATACAGGGAACGGGAACACTGAAGCTTTCTTT

size: NA
V: TRBV19
D: NA
length: 13
J: TRBJ1-5
CDR3: CASRLQGVQPQHF
DNA: TGTGCCAGTAGACTACAGGGTGTGCAGCCCCAGCATTTT

size: NA
V: TRBV19
D: TRBD1
length: 20
J: TRBJ2-6
CDR3: CASSGEFGTGSPPGANVLTF
DNA: TGTGCCAGTAGTGGGGAGTTCGGGACAGGGAGTCCTCCTGGGGCCAACGTCCTGACTTTC

size: NA
V: TRBV5-1
D: TRBD1
length: 15
J: TRBJ1-2
CDR3: CASSSGQGILYGYTF
DNA: TGCGCCAGCAGCTCGGGACAGGGAATACTCTATGGCTACACCTTC

size: NA
V: TRBV20-1
D: NA
length: 11
J: TRBJ1-2
CDR3: CSARQGYGYTF
DNA: TGCAGTGCTAGACAGGGGTATGGCTACACCTTC

size: NA
V: TRBV7-9
D: TRBD1
length: 18
J: TRBJ2-3
CDR3: CASSFRDRGHWGTDTQYF
DNA: TGTGCCAGCAGCTTCCGGGACAGGGGGCATTGGGGCACAGATACGCAGTATTTT

size: NA
V: TRBV7-3
D: TRBD2
length: 17
J: TRBJ2-1
CDR3: CASSLTTLAGGTNEQFF
DNA: TGTGCCAGCAGCTTAACCACCCTAGCGGGAGGGACCAATGAGCAGTTCTTC

size: NA
V: TRBV28
D: TRBD1
length: 12
J: TRBJ1-2
CDR3: CASRPRGTGYTF
DNA: TGTGCCAGCAGGCCCAGGGGGACGGGCTACACCTTC

size: NA
V: TRBV7-9
D: TRBD2
length: 19
J: TRBJ2-3
CDR3: CASSLSPGLAGGPSDTQYF
DNA: TGTGCCAGCAGCTTATCACCGGGACTAGCGGGAGGGCCGTCAGATACGCAGTATTTT

size: once
V: TRBV18
D: NA
length: 15
J: TRBJ2-3
CDR3: CASSPRLVSTDTQYF
DNA: TGTGCCAGCTCACCACGTTTGGTGAGCACAGATACGCAGTATTTT

size: NA
V: TRBV9
D: NA
length: 13
J: TRBJ2-5
CDR3: CASSAGPAAQEYF
DNA: TGTGCCAGCAGCGCGGGACCAGCGGCTCAAGAGTACTTC

size: once
V: TRBV5-1
D: TRBD2
length: 16
J: TRBJ2-5
CDR3: CASSLGLAAYQETQYF
DNA: TGCGCCAGCAGCTTGGGACTAGCAGCGTACCAAGAGACCCAGTACTTC

size: once
V: TRBV5-4
D: NA
length: 15
J: TRBJ2-7
CDR3: CASCPGPGSSYEQYF
DNA: TGTGCCAGCTGCCCCGGGCCCGGGAGCTCCTACGAGCAGTACTTC

size: NA
V: TRBV30
D: TRBD1
length: 13
J: TRBJ1-1
CDR3: CAWSETGDTEAFF
DNA: TGTGCCTGGAGCGAGACAGGGGACACTGAAGCTTTCTTT

size: NA
V: TRBV28
D: NA
length: 16
J: TRBJ2-2
CDR3: CASSNALGEDTGELFF
DNA: TGTGCCAGCAGCAACGCCCTGGGGGAGGACACCGGGGAGCTGTTTTTT

size: NA
V: TRBV28
D: TRBD1
length: 13
J: TRBJ1-2
CDR3: CASNLRGGYGYTF
DNA: TGTGCCAGCAATCTCAGGGGGGGCTATGGCTACACCTTC

size: NA
V: TRBV2
D: TRBD2
length: 18
J: TRBJ2-1
CDR3: CASSTRTSGSPSYNEQFF
DNA: TGTGCCAGCAGTACCCGGACTAGCGGGAGTCCCTCCTACAATGAGCAGTTCTTC

size: few
V: TRBV5-6
D: NA
length: 14
J: TRBJ1-4
CDR3: CASSLTGTNEKLFF
DNA: TGTGCCAGCAGCCTCACCGGGACCAATGAAAAACTGTTTTTT

size: NA
V: TRBV5-1
D: TRBD2
length: 15
J: TRBJ2-7
CDR3: CASSSPSGPSYEQYF
DNA: TGCGCCAGCAGCTCACCTAGCGGGCCCTCCTACGAGCAGTACTTC

size: NA
V: TRBV2
D: TRBD2
length: 13
J: TRBJ2-1
CDR3: CASSEIDRGRAFF
DNA: TGTGCCAGCAGTGAAATAGATAGAGGGAGGGCGTTCTTC

size: NA
V: TRBV16
D: NA
length: 14
J: TRBJ1-1
CDR3: CASSQNSGISEAFF
DNA: TGTGCCAGCAGCCAAAACAGTGGAATTTCTGAAGCTTTCTTT

size: NA
V: TRBV28
D: NA
length: 14
J: TRBJ1-5
CDR3: CASSLRERNQPQHF
DNA: TGTGCCAGCAGTTTGAGGGAGAGGAATCAGCCCCAGCATTTT

size: few
V: TRBV2
D: NA
length: 13
J: TRBJ1-1
CDR3: CACGRTANTEAFF
DNA: TGTGCCTGCGGACGGACAGCGAACACTGAAGCTTTCTTT

size: NA
V: TRBV25-1
D: TRBD1
length: 14
J: TRBJ1-2
CDR3: CASGGAGGNYGYTF
DNA: TGTGCCAGCGGGGGGGCAGGGGGAAACTATGGCTACACCTTC

size: NA
V: TRBV11-2
D: TRBD2
length: 17
J: TRBJ2-1
CDR3: CASSSLLAGGSYNEQFF
DNA: TGTGCCAGCAGCTCCCTCCTAGCGGGAGGATCTTACAATGAGCAGTTCTTC

size: once
V: TRBV28
D: NA
length: 13
J: TRBJ1-5
CDR3: CATGRGPNQPQHF
DNA: TGTGCCACCGGTAGGGGCCCTAATCAGCCCCAGCATTTT

size: NA
V: TRBV27
D: TRBD2
length: 18
J: TRBJ2-7
CDR3: CASSSTRLAGGHSYEQYF
DNA: TGTGCCAGCAGTTCGACTCGACTAGCGGGAGGGCACTCCTACGAGCAGTACTTC

size: NA
V: TRBV7-8
D: TRBD1
length: 16
J: TRBJ2-2
CDR3: CASSPRGQRNTGELFF
DNA: TGTGCCAGCAGCCCGAGGGGACAGCGTAACACCGGGGAGCTGTTTTTT

size: NA
V: TRBV6-1
D: NA
length: 13
J: TRBJ2-5
CDR3: CASRMTSKETQYF
DNA: TGTGCCAGCAGGATGACTAGTAAAGAGACCCAGTACTTC

size: NA
V: TRBV25-1
D: NA
length: 11
J: TRBJ2-1
CDR3: CASSVYNEQFF
DNA: TGTGCCAGCAGTGTCTACAATGAGCAGTTCTTC

size: NA
V: TRBV27
D: TRBD2
length: 16
J: TRBJ2-3
CDR3: CASKPPGGWLPDTQYF
DNA: TGTGCCAGCAAGCCGCCGGGGGGGTGGTTGCCAGATACGCAGTATTTT

size: NA
V: TRBV9
D: NA
length: 16
J: TRBJ1-1
CDR3: CASSVGQLGLNAEAFF
DNA: TGTGCCAGCAGCGTAGGACAGTTGGGCCTGAATGCTGAAGCTTTCTTT

size: NA
V: TRBV7-6
D: TRBD2
length: 17
J: TRBJ2-3
CDR3: CASSFLPGREITDTQYF
DNA: TGTGCCAGCAGCTTTCTCCCGGGGCGGGAGATCACAGATACGCAGTATTTT

size: NA
V: TRBV5-1
D: TRBD1
length: 15
J: TRBJ2-1
CDR3: CASSLVGQRDNEQFF
DNA: TGCGCCAGCAGCTTGGTGGGACAGCGAGACAATGAGCAGTTCTTC

size: NA
V: TRBV7-9
D: TRBD2
length: 16
J: TRBJ2-7
CDR3: CASSLGLATGYYEQYF
DNA: TGTGCCAGCAGCTTAGGACTAGCGACCGGGTACTACGAGCAGTACTTC

size: NA
V: TRBV28
D: TRBD1
length: 14
J: TRBJ2-5
CDR3: CASSSTGVGETQYF
DNA: TGTGCCAGCAGTTCAACAGGGGTAGGGGAGACCCAGTACTTC

size: NA
V: TRBV6-5
D: TRBD2
length: 13
J: TRBJ2-5
CDR3: CASRLAGVETQYF
DNA: TGTGCCAGCAGACTAGCGGGAGTTGAGACCCAGTACTTC

size: NA
V: TRBV6-1
D: NA
length: 13
J: TRBJ2-3
CDR3: CASSEDGTDTQYF
DNA: TGTGCCAGCAGTGAAGATGGCACAGATACGCAGTATTTT

size: NA
V: TRBV4-3
D: NA
length: 13
J: TRBJ2-7
CDR3: CASSQDWEYEQYF
DNA: TGCGCCAGCAGCCAAGATTGGGAGTACGAGCAGTACTTC

size: NA
V: TRBV5-5
D: TRBD2
length: 15
J: TRBJ2-1
CDR3: CASSFLAGANNEQFF
DNA: TGTGCCAGCAGCTTTCTAGCGGGAGCGAACAATGAGCAGTTCTTC

size: NA
V: TRBV5-6
D: NA
length: 14
J: TRBJ1-4
CDR3: CASSAVGLGEKLFF
DNA: TGTGCCAGCAGCGCGGTAGGGTTGGGTGAAAAACTGTTTTTT

size: NA
V: TRBV18
D: NA
length: 15
J: TRBJ2-7
CDR3: CASSPPSSALGEQYF
DNA: TGTGCCAGCTCACCACCCTCTAGCGCCCTGGGCGAGCAGTACTTC

size: NA
V: TRBV30
D: TRBD1
length: 16
J: TRBJ2-1
CDR3: CAWSVLRGHLRDEQFF
DNA: TGTGCCTGGAGTGTATTAAGGGGGCACCTACGGGATGAGCAGTTCTTC

size: few
V: TRBV5-1
D: NA
length: 15
J: TRBJ1-2
CDR3: CASSSSRGGSYGYTF
DNA: TGCGCCAGCAGCTCGTCGCGAGGGGGTAGCTATGGCTACACCTTC

size: few
V: TRBV4-1
D: NA
length: 14
J: TRBJ1-1
CDR3: CASSHEGSGTEAFF
DNA: TGCGCCAGCAGCCACGAAGGGTCGGGCACTGAAGCTTTCTTT

size: NA
V: TRBV7-3
D: TRBD1
length: 15
J: TRBJ2-5
CDR3: CASSEGRGRGETQYF
DNA: TGTGCCAGCAGCGAGGGCAGGGGGCGAGGAGAGACCCAGTACTTC

size: NA
V: TRBV28
D: NA
length: 15
J: TRBJ1-2
CDR3: CASSSQQGGSYGYTF
DNA: TGTGCCAGCAGTAGCCAACAGGGAGGGAGCTATGGCTACACCTTC

size: NA
V: TRBV2
D: TRBD1
length: 15
J: TRBJ1-2
CDR3: CASSNRGPNYYGYTF
DNA: TGTGCCAGCAGTAACAGGGGGCCAAATTACTATGGCTACACCTTC

size: NA
V: TRBV7-8
D: TRBD2
length: 16
J: TRBJ2-7
CDR3: CASSLRGTSGTYEQYF
DNA: TGTGCCAGCAGCTTACGTGGGACTAGCGGGACCTACGAGCAGTACTTC

size: NA
V: TRBV4-2
D: TRBD2
length: 16
J: TRBJ2-1
CDR3: CASSQGGLAGDDEQFF
DNA: TGTGCCAGCAGCCAAGGTGGGCTAGCGGGGGATGATGAGCAGTTCTTC

size: NA
V: TRBV27
D: TRBD1
length: 14
J: TRBJ1-2
CDR3: CASSLLEGGGGYTF
DNA: TGTGCCAGCAGTTTATTGGAAGGGGGCGGTGGCTACACCTTC